Below are 9 T cell receptor beta chains sequenced from a single sample in a study of blood T cell repertoires in COVID-19. Clones were read by immunoSEQ multiplex PCR, and TCRdb kept only the in-frame ones, dropping some. The sample has over 100,000 clones; approximately 78% are singletons. Sequenced input: peripheral blood. These receptors came from a man between 65 and 85 years old with acute or convalescent COVID-19.

The chain carries TRBV4-2 and TRBJ2-1; 11 bases line up with TRBD2. The germline gives CDR1 LGHNA, CDR2 YNFKEQ. CDR3 size: 16 residues. J was trimmed by 5 bases and V by 2 bases; bases with no gene match: 5. The CDR3 DNA is TGTGCCAGCAGCCAACATAGCGGGGGGGCAGACAATGAGCAGTTCTTC. Translated: CASSQHSGGADNEQFF.

The sample holds a few counts of this clone. V gene TRBV10-3 combines with J gene TRBJ2-1, with a tentative D call TRBD1 (6 bases). This CDR3 has 14 residues. Germline values: CDR1 ENHRY, CDR2 SYGVKD. Trimming removed 11 bases at V and 6 bases at J, with 20 bases between. Here the CDR3 reads CAAAGTTASNEQFF. DNA of the CDR3: TGTGCCGCGGCCGGGACAACAGCAAGCAATGAGCAGTTCTTC.

The chain carries TRBV13 and TRBJ2-3, with 8 positions matching TRBD2. CDR3 length: 15 residues. CDR1 and CDR2 (germline): PRHDT, FYEKMQ (reference sequence). With 4 bases clipped from V and 5 bases from J, the junction kept 8 bases outside the gene matches. The CDR3 is CASSSAGAGKDTQYF. Written as DNA, the CDR3 is TGTGCCAGCAGCTCAGCGGGAGCTGGGAAAGATACGCAGTATTTT.

The chain combines TRBV5-1 with TRBJ2-7; 8 bases line up with TRBD1. The CDR3 is 15 residues long. Germline CDR1 reads SGHRS; CDR2 reads YFSETQ. V lost 2 bases and J lost 0; bases outside the gene matches: 4. Written as DNA, the CDR3 is TGCGCCAGCAGCTTTTGGACAGGGAGCTCCTACGAGCAGTACTTC. Translation gives CASSFWTGSSYEQYF. Combining the CDR3 with reference TRBV5-1 and TRBJ2-7 gives the whole variable domain KAGVTQTPRYLIKTRGQQVTLSCSPISGHRSVSWYQQTPGQGLQFLFEYFSETQRNKGNFPGRFSGRQFSNSRSEMNVSTLELGDSALYLCASSFWTGSSYEQYFGPGTRLTVT.

The chain is built from TRBV2 and TRBJ1-4, with 9 bases matching TRBD1. Germline CDR1 reads SNHLY; CDR2 reads FYNNEI. This CDR3 has 14 residues. V lost 7 bases, J lost 5 bases, and 5 bases stayed unmatched. CDR3 in amino acids: CASTLQGANEKLFF. Here the CDR3 DNA reads TGTGCCAGCACGCTACAGGGGGCCAATGAAAAACTGTTTTTT.

The chain combines TRBV28 with TRBJ2-7; 13 positions agree with TRBD2. Germline loops: CDR1 MDHEN, CDR2 SYDVKM. The V and J ends lost 6 bases and 3 bases, in that order; junction bases with no gene match: 5. The CDR3 is made up of 15 amino acids. The CDR3 DNA reads as TGTGCCAGCAGACTAGCGGGGGGGCTTGGCTACGAGCAGTACTTC. This encodes CASRLAGGLGYEQYF. The full variable domain, completed using reference TRBV28 and TRBJ2-7, is DVKVTQSSRYLVKRTGEKVFLECVQDMDHENMFWYRQDPGLGLRLIYFSYDVKMKEKGDIPEGYSVSREKKERFSLILESASTNQTSMYLCASRLAGGLGYEQYFGPGTRLTVT.

V usage is TRBV5-4 and J usage is TRBJ2-7; 7 bases are shared with TRBD1. This CDR3 has 14 residues. Germline values: CDR1 SGHNT, CDR2 YYREEE (reference sequence). With 3 bases clipped from V and 6 bases from J, the junction kept 9 bases outside the gene matches. The CDR3 DNA reads as TGTGCCAGCAGCTATCGGACAGGAAGGGGCGAGCAGTACTTC. This sequence encodes CASSYRTGRGEQYF.

The gene calls are TRBV5-6 and TRBJ1-4; D call uncertain. The V end was cut by 5 bases, the J end by 3 bases, with 14 bases between. The CDR3 sequence is 15 residues long. CDR1 SGHDT and CDR2 YYEEEE come from the germline V gene. The CDR3 loop reads CASRRGLTANEKLFF. Written as DNA, the CDR3 is TGTGCCAGCAGGCGCGGGCTGACGGCTAATGAAAAACTGTTTTTT. The full variable domain, in which reference TRBV5-6 and TRBJ1-4 provide the parts outside the CDR3, is DAGVTQSPTHLIKTRGQQVTLRCSPKSGHDTVSWYQQALGQGPQFIFQYYEEEERQRGNFPDRFSGHQFPNYSSELNVNALLLGDSALYLCASRRGLTANEKLFFGSGTQLSVL.

V gene TRBV6-5 combines with J gene TRBJ2-2, with 8 positions matching TRBD2. Trimming cost V 6 bases and J 0 bases; bases outside gene matches: 3. This CDR3 is built from 15 residues. Germline CDR1 reads MNHEY; CDR2 reads SVGAGI. CDR3 sequence (DNA): TGTGCCAGCAGCCTGGGACTAGCGAACACCGGGGAGCTGTTTTTT. Residues: CASSLGLANTGELFF.